This is a list of T cell receptor beta chains from one sample in a study of blood T cell repertoires in COVID-19. The method was immunoSEQ multiplex PCR; TCRdb's version includes in-frame clones alone and lacks a portion of them. The sample has 180,000 or so clones, about 91% seen once; the top ten hold under 3%. Sequenced input: PBMCs or T cells enriched from blood (not recorded which). The origin of the receptors is a middle-aged woman with acute COVID-19. Each CDR3 is given with its conserved first and last residue. The D gene is left open where the match is weak. The size field is filled for only some rows; it gives once, few, many or a size class.

j_call v_call d_call clone_size cdr3_nt cdr3_aa
TRBJ2-5 TRBV6-1 TRBD2 NA TGTGCCAGCAGTGAAGCGTCGGGGGGTCAAGAGACCCAGTACTTC CASSEASGGQETQYF
TRBJ2-5 TRBV25-1 TRBD1 few TGTGCCAGCAGTGGCCAGGGGGCCGTGACCCAGTACTTC CASSGQGAVTQYF
TRBJ1-5 TRBV6-5 TRBD1 NA TGTGCCAGCAGTTACGGGGGACAGAATCAGCCCCAGCATTTT CASSYGGQNQPQHF
TRBJ2-1 TRBV7-3 NA NA TGTGCCAGCAGCTTGCGCCGGGGGATTGAGCAGTTCTTC CASSLRRGIEQFF
TRBJ2-3 TRBV6-1 TRBD2 NA TGTGCCAGCAGTGACCATCTAGCGGGGGGGAGCACAGATACGCAGTATTTT CASSDHLAGGSTDTQYF
TRBJ1-5 TRBV6-5 NA NA TGTGCCACCGAACCTGACAGGAGCAATCAGCCCCAGCATTTT CATEPDRSNQPQHF
TRBJ1-2 TRBV9 NA NA TGTGCCAGCAGCGTAGCCGGGTATGGCTACACCTTC CASSVAGYGYTF
TRBJ2-2 TRBV7-2 TRBD2 NA TGTGCCAGCAGCTTAGATGGACTAGCTATCTTTGCGAACACCGGGGAGCTGTTTTTT CASSLDGLAIFANTGELFF
TRBJ2-2 TRBV18 NA few TGTGCCAGCTCACCCGAGGCCCGGGGGGAGCTGTTTTTT CASSPEARGELFF
TRBJ2-5 TRBV7-2 TRBD1 NA TGTGCCAGCAGCTGGGACAGGGCCCAAGAGACCCAGTACTTC CASSWDRAQETQYF
TRBJ1-1 TRBV19 NA NA TGTGCCACTCGGGAGGGAAACACTGAAGCTTTCTTT CATREGNTEAFF
TRBJ1-1 TRBV5-1 TRBD1 NA TGCGCCAGCAGCCCATCAGGGGGCCACACTGAAGCTTTCTTT CASSPSGGHTEAFF
TRBJ2-5 TRBV18 TRBD1 NA TGTGCCAGCTCACCAAGGGCAGGGGGACAAGAGACCCAGTACTTC CASSPRAGGQETQYF
TRBJ2-5 TRBV5-8 NA NA TGTGCCAGCAGCGTACAGGACCGGGAGACCCAGTACTTC CASSVQDRETQYF
TRBJ2-3 TRBV13 TRBD1 NA TGTGCCAGCAGCCCCGGACAGGGAACAGATACGCAGTATTTT CASSPGQGTDTQYF
TRBJ2-1 TRBV18 TRBD1 NA TGTGCCAGCTCACCTACAGGGGGCCGAGGCAATGAGCAGTTCTTC CASSPTGGRGNEQFF
TRBJ1-1 TRBV6-6 TRBD1 NA TGTGCCAGCAAAGGGGGCGAGAACACTGAAGCTTTCTTT CASKGGENTEAFF
TRBJ1-2 TRBV7-9 NA NA TGTGCCAGCGGCACTTCCGGGGGGGGACCCGAGCTAGGCTACACCTTC CASGTSGGGPELGYTF
TRBJ2-2 TRBV2 NA NA TGTGCCAGCACCGTAACAGGGCCCGGGGAGCTGTTTTTT CASTVTGPGELFF
TRBJ2-1 TRBV28 TRBD2 NA TGTGCCAGAAAAAAGCCGGGACTAGCGGGGGTTGATGAGCAGTTCTTC CARKKPGLAGVDEQFF
TRBJ1-6 TRBV5-1 TRBD1 NA TGCGCCAGCAGCTTGAACCCCGGGACAGGGTTTAATTCACCCCTCCACTTT CASSLNPGTGFNSPLHF
TRBJ2-5 TRBV6-6 NA few TGTGCCAGCAGTCCCCTACTGGGGGCCCAAGAGACCCAGTACTTC CASSPLLGAQETQYF
TRBJ1-2 TRBV19 NA NA TGTGCCAGTAAGATCACGACAGTCCCTAACTATGGCTACACCTTC CASKITTVPNYGYTF
TRBJ1-5 TRBV6-1 TRBD1 NA TGTGCCAGCAGTGGGGACAGGGGGCTGGGCAATCAGCCCCAGCATTTT CASSGDRGLGNQPQHF
TRBJ2-7 TRBV4-2 NA NA TGTGCCAGCAGCCAAGAATATACCGGGGGCTACGAGCAGTACTTC CASSQEYTGGYEQYF
TRBJ2-1 TRBV2 TRBD2 NA TGTGCCAGCAGGCTACTAGCGGGAGGGCCACATGAGCAGTTCTTC CASRLLAGGPHEQFF
TRBJ2-2 TRBV19 TRBD1 NA TGTGCCAGTAGTATAACAGGACAGGGTACAGGGGAGCTGTTTTTT CASSITGQGTGELFF
TRBJ2-5 TRBV4-1 TRBD2 NA TGCGCCAGCAGCCATGAACCAGGGACTAGCGGCGAAGAGACCCAGTACTTC CASSHEPGTSGEETQYF
TRBJ2-3 TRBV6-5 NA NA TGTGCCAGCAGGACACGGAGGGAAGATACGCAGTATTTT CASRTRREDTQYF
TRBJ1-2 TRBV2 TRBD1 NA TGTGCCAGCAGTGGTCGACAGGGGGTTTCATTCGGCTACACCTTC CASSGRQGVSFGYTF
TRBJ2-3 TRBV28 NA NA TGTGCCAGCAGCCTGGGGGGGCAGGGCACAGATACGCAGTATTTT CASSLGGQGTDTQYF
TRBJ2-7 TRBV9 NA NA TGTGCCAGCAGCGTAGCCGAACATTTGTACGAGCAGTACTTC CASSVAEHLYEQYF
TRBJ2-7 TRBV5-6 TRBD2 NA TGTGCCAGCAGCTTATCGACTAGCGGGGTACGGTCCTACGAGCAGTACTTC CASSLSTSGVRSYEQYF
TRBJ2-7 TRBV4-1 TRBD2 NA TGCGCCAGCAGCATTACTAGCGGGAGCTCCTACGAGCAGTACTTC CASSITSGSSYEQYF
TRBJ1-1 TRBV7-9 NA NA TGTGCCAGCAGCTTGGGAGGCGGTGAAGCTTTCTTT CASSLGGGEAFF
TRBJ1-4 TRBV5-4 NA NA TGTGCCAGCAGCTTGGCAGGGATGGGTGAAAAACTGTTTTTT CASSLAGMGEKLFF
TRBJ2-1 TRBV27 TRBD2 once TGTGCCAGCAGCCGGGCTAGCGGGTATCTTAACAATGAGCAGTTCTTC CASSRASGYLNNEQFF
TRBJ1-5 TRBV28 TRBD1 NA TGTGCCAGCAGTTCTATGACAGGGAATCAGCCCCAGCATTTT CASSSMTGNQPQHF
TRBJ2-4 TRBV6-1 NA NA TGTGCCAGCAGTGCACTTCAGGGGTTAGCCAAAAACATTCAGTACTTC CASSALQGLAKNIQYF
TRBJ2-2 TRBV5-1 TRBD1 NA TGCGCCAGCAGCTTGTTGGGACAGGGGTTGGCCGGGGAGCTGTTTTTT CASSLLGQGLAGELFF
TRBJ2-7 TRBV2 NA NA TGTGCCAGCAGTGAATCTTCTCCCTACGAGCAGTACTTC CASSESSPYEQYF
TRBJ1-5 TRBV7-9 NA NA TGTGCCAGCAGCTTAGGGACACCCTCTAGCAATCAGCCCCAGCATTTT CASSLGTPSSNQPQHF
TRBJ2-2 TRBV19 NA NA TGTGCCAGCGGGGGTTTACACGGGGAGCTGTTTTTT CASGGLHGELFF
TRBJ1-2 TRBV5-6 TRBD1 NA TGTGCCAGCAGCCTCGGACAGGGGACGGCAACTTCCTATGCTGGCTACACCTTC CASSLGQGTATSYAGYTF
TRBJ2-3 TRBV7-6 TRBD2 NA TGTGCCAGCATCCAGAGGAGCGGGAGGGCTAGCACAGATACGCAGTATTTT CASIQRSGRASTDTQYF
TRBJ2-5 TRBV27 NA NA TGTGCCAGCAGTTCCCGCGGGGCAGGGTGGGAAACCCAGTACTTC CASSSRGAGWETQYF
TRBJ2-1 TRBV6-2/TRBV6-3 TRBD2 NA TGTGCCAGCAGTGAGGGGACTAGCGGGACGGGGTCCTACAATGAGCAGTTCTTC CASSEGTSGTGSYNEQFF
TRBJ1-5 TRBV28 NA NA TGTGCCAGCAGTTTGAGCCAGGGGAACAATCAGCCCCAGCATTTT CASSLSQGNNQPQHF
TRBJ1-2 TRBV7-8 TRBD1 NA TGTGCCAGCAGCCAGTCCAACTTAGCGTTTGGACAGGGGGCGCAAGGCTACACCTTC CASSQSNLAFGQGAQGYTF
TRBJ2-7 TRBV9 NA once TGTGCCAGCAGCGTAGCTGAGGCGGGGTACGAGCAGTACTTC CASSVAEAGYEQYF
TRBJ2-1 TRBV4-1 TRBD2 NA TGCGCCAGCAGCCAAGGGACCCCTAGCGGAAAAAGGAATGAGCAGTTCTTC CASSQGTPSGKRNEQFF